The 6 T cell receptor beta chains in this list originate from one sample, sequenced in a study of T cells in Graves' hyperthyroidism and ophthalmopathy. The investigators amplified TCR beta CDR3 regions from RNA transcripts. The HTBI primer set was used in a first-round RT-PCR of the TCR CDR3. TCRdb fed the multiplex PCR reads into MiXCR, producing one record per CDR3 protein. The data show some 350,000 distinct CDR3 sequences, 19% seen once. Input material: blood. All receptors come from a woman aged 18 to 35 with Graves' hyperthyroidism.

This clonotype was counted ten times or more. This rearrangement joins TRBV10-3 to TRBJ2-7, with 7 bases fitting TRBD1. The CDR3 has 15 amino acids. Germline V gene sequence: CDR1 ENHRY, CDR2 SYGVKD. Unmatched junction bases numbered 10, after V lost 4 bases and J lost 4 bases. DNA of the CDR3: TGTGCCATCAGTGGACAGGGATTTATTGCTTACGAGCAGTACTTC. As protein: CAISGQGFIAYEQYF.

In this sample, this clonotype turned up many times. The rearrangement links TRBV28 to TRBJ1-1, with D possibly matching TRBD1 (5 bases). In germline, CDR1 is MDHEN, CDR2 SYDVKM. The CDR3 length is 11 residues. Trimming stripped 8 bases from V and 4 bases from J, with 8 bases between. In DNA, the CDR3 is TGTGCCAGCTTCGGGGGCACTGAAGCTTTCTTT. It specifies CASFGGTEAFF. The full variable domain, its missing parts supplied by reference TRBV28 and TRBJ1-1, is DVKVTQSSRYLVKRTGEKVFLECVQDMDHENMFWYRQDPGLGLRLIYFSYDVKMKEKGDIPEGYSVSREKKERFSLILESASTNQTSMYLCASFGGTEAFFGQGTRLTVV.

This clonotype was counted once. A much larger clone lies one base from this, so it may be a read error. V is TRBV6-2 or TRBV6-3 and J is TRBJ2-7; no reliable D call. The CDR3 contains 15 residues. Germline V gene sequence: CDR1 MNHEY, CDR2 SVGEGT. The CDR3 nucleotides are TGTGCCAGCTGTTACGCGGCTTCCGGCGGCTACGAGCAGTACTTC. This encodes CASCYAASGGYEQYF.

This clonotype was recorded at least ten times. The chain is built from TRBV18 and TRBJ1-2, with D tentatively TRBD1 (6 bases). This CDR3 contains 13 residues. V lost 4 bases and J 4 bases, leaving 10 bases between the germline ends. The germline V gene encodes CDR1 KGHSH and CDR2 LQKENI. The CDR3 loop reads CASSRTDPYGYTF. CDR3 coding DNA: TGTGCCAGCTCACGGACAGACCCCTATGGCTACACCTTC. Using reference TRBV18 and TRBJ1-2 for the parts outside the CDR3, the full variable domain is NAGVMQNPRHLVRRRGQEARLRCSPMKGHSHVYWYRQLPEEGLKFMVYLQKENIIDESGMPKERFSAEFPKEGPSILRIQQVVRGDSAAYFCASSRTDPYGYTFGSGTRLTVV.

This clonotype was seen ten or more times. The rearrangement links TRBV20-1 to TRBJ1-2, with 7 bases lining up with TRBD1. The CDR3 is 14 residues long. J was trimmed by 6 bases and V by 0 bases; bases with no gene match: 7. Per germline, CDR1 DFQATT and CDR2 SNEGSKA (reference sequence). This CDR3 is CSAREVGRGNGYTF. The CDR3 nucleotides are TGCAGTGCTAGAGAGGTCGGCAGGGGGAATGGCTACACCTTC.

This clonotype was picked up many times. The chain recombines TRBV5-1 with TRBJ1-1, with D hard to call. Trimming removed 4 bases at V and 5 bases at J, with 15 bases between. The CDR3 length is 14 residues. Germline V gene data show CDR1 as SGHRS and CDR2 as YFSETQ. DNA of the CDR3: TGCGCCAGCAGCGCCGGGCAATCGGGGACTGAAGCTTTCTTT. Translation gives CASSAGQSGTEAFF.